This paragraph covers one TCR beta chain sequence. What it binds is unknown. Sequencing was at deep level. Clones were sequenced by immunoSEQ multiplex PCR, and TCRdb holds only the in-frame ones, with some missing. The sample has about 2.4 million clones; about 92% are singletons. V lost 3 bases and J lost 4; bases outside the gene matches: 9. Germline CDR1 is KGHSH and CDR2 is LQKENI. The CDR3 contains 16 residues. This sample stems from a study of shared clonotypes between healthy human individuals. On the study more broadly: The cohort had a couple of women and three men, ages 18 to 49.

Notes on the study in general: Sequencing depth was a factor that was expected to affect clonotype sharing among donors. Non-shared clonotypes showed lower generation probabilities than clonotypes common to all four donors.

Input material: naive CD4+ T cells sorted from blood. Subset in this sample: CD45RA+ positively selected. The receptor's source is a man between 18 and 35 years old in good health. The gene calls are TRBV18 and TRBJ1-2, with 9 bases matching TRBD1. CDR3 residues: CASSPLGQGTSYGYTF. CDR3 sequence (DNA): TGTGCCAGCTCACCTTTGGGACAGGGAACGTCCTATGGCTACACCTTC.